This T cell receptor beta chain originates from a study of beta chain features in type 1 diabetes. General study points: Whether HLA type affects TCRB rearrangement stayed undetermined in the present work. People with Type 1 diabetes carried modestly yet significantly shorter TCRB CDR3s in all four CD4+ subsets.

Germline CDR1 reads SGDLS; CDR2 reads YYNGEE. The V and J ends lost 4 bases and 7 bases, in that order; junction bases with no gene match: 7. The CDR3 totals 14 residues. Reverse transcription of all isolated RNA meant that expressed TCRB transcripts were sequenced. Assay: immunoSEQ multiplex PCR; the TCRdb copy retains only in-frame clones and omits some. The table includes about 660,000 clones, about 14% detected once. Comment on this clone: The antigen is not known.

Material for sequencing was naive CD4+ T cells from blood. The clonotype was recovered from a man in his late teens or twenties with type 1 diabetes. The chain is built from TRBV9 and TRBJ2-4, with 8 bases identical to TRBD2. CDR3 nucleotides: TGTGCCAGCAGCATCGGGACTAGTGGGAACATTCAGTACTTC. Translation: CASSIGTSGNIQYF.